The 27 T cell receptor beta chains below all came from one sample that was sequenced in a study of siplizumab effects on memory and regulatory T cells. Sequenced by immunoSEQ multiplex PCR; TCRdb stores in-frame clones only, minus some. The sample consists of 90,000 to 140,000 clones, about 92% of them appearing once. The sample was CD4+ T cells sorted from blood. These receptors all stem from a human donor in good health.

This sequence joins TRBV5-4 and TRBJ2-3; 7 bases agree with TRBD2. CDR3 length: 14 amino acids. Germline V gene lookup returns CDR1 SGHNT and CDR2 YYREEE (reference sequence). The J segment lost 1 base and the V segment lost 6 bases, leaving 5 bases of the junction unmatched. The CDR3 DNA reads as TGTGCCAGCACCCTAGCGGACCGCACAGATACGCAGTATTTT. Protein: CASTLADRTDTQYF.

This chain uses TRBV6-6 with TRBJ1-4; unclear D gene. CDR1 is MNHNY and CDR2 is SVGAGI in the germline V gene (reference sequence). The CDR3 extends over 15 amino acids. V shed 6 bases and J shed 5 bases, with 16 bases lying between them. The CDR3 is CASSNGATANEKLFF. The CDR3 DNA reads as TGTGCCAGCAGCAACGGCGCCACTGCCAATGAAAAACTGTTTTTT.

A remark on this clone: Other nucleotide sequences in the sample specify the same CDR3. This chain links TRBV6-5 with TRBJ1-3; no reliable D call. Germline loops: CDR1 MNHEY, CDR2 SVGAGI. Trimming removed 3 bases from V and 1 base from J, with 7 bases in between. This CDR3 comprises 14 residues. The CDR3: CASSYSVSGNTIYF. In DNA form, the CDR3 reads TGTGCCAGCAGTTATAGCGTTTCTGGAAACACCATATATTTT.

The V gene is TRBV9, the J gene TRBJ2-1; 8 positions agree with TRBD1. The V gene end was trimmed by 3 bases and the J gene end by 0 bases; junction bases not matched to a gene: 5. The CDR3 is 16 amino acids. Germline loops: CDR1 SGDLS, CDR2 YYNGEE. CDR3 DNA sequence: TGTGCCAGCAGCGCCCGACAGGGGAGCTCCTACAATGAGCAGTTCTTC. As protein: CASSARQGSSYNEQFF.

As DNA, the CDR3 is TGTGCCAGCACCGACTCAGGGGTCGGGGAGACCCAGTACTTC. Residues: CASTDSGVGETQYF. The V call is TRBV7-9, the J call TRBJ2-5; TRBD1 might be the D (6 bases). With 7 bases removed from V and 5 bases from J, the gap between germline ends came to 17 bases. Germline CDR1 SEHNR, CDR2 FQNEAQ (reference sequence). CDR3 length equals 14 residues.

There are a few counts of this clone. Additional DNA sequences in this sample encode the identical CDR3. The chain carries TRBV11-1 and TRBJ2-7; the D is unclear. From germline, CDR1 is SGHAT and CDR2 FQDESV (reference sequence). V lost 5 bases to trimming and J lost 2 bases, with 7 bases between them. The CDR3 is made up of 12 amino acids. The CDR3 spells CASSRQAYEQYF. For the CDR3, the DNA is TGTGCCAGCAGCCGACAAGCCTACGAGCAGTACTTC. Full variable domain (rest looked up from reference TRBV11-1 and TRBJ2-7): EAEVAQSPRYKITEKSQAVAFWCDPISGHATLYWYRQILGQGPELLVQFQDESVVDDSQLPKDRFSAERLKGVDSTLKIQPAELGDSAMYLCASSRQAYEQYFGPGTRLTVT.

The CDR3 spells CASSTYRGSNEKLFF. The CDR3 bases are TGTGCCAGCAGTACCTACAGGGGGTCTAATGAAAAACTGTTTTTT. The chain links TRBV27 to TRBJ1-4; 8 bases align to TRBD1. The CDR3 length is 15 residues. Trimming at V came to 5 bases and at J to 3 bases, leaving 5 bases not matched to a gene. Germline values: CDR1 MNHEY, CDR2 SMNVEV (reference sequence).

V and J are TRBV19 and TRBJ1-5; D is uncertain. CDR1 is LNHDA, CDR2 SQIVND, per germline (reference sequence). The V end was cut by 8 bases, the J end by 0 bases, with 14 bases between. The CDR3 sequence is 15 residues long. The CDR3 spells CASVIRAYSNQPQHF. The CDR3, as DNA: TGTGCCAGTGTCATCCGCGCTTATAGCAATCAGCCCCAGCATTTT.

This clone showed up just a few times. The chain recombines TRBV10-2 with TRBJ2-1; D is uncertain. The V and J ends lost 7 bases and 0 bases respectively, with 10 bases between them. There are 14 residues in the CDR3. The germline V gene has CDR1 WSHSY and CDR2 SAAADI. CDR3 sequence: CASTPDSSYNEQFF. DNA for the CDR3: TGCGCCAGCACCCCGGATAGCTCCTACAATGAGCAGTTCTTC.

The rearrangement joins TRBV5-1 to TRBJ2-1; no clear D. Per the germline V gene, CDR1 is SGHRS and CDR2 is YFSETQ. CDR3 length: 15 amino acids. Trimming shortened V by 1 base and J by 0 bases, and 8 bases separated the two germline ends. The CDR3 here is CASSLRPSSYNEQFF. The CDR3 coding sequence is TGCGCCAGCAGCTTGCGGCCCAGCTCCTACAATGAGCAGTTCTTC.

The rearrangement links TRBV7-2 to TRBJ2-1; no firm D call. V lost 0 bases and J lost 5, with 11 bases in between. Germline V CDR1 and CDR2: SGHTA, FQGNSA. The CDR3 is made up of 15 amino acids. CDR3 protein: CASSLAGKSNNEQFF. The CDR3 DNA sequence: TGTGCCAGCAGCTTAGCGGGGAAATCAAACAATGAGCAGTTCTTC.

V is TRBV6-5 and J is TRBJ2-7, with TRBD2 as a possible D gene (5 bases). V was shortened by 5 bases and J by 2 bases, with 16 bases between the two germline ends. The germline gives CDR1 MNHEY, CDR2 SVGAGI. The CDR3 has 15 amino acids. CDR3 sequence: CASSLTDGLTYEQYF. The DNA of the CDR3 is TGTGCCAGCAGTCTCACTGACGGACTCACCTACGAGCAGTACTTC.

CDR3 coding DNA: TGTGCCAGCAGTTATAGCCGGACCGTTAATTCACCCCTCCACTTT. Translated, it gives CASSYSRTVNSPLHF. The chain combines TRBV6-5 with TRBJ1-6; D not certain. CDR3 size: 15 residues. CDR1 and CDR2 from the germline V gene are MNHEY and SVGAGI. V lost 3 bases and J lost 6, with 12 bases in between.

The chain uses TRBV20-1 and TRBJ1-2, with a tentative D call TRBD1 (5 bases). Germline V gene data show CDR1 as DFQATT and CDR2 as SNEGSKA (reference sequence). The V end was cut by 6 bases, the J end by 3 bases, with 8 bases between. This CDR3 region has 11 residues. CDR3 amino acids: CSAAQDYGYTF. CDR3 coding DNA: TGCAGTGCAGCACAGGACTATGGCTACACCTTC.

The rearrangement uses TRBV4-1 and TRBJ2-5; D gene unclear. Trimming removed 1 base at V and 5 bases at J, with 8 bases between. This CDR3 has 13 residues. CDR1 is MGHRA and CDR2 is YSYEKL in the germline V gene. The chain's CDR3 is CASSQAGLETQYF. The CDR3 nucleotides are TGCGCCAGCAGCCAAGCCGGGCTCGAGACCCAGTACTTC.

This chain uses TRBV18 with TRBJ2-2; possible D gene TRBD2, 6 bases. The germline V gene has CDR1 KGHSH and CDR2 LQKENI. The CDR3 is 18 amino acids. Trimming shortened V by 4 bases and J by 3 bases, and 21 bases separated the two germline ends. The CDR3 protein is CASSRPGLSTLYTGELFF. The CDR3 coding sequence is TGTGCCAGCTCACGACCGGGACTCTCCACCCTTTACACCGGGGAGCTGTTTTTT.

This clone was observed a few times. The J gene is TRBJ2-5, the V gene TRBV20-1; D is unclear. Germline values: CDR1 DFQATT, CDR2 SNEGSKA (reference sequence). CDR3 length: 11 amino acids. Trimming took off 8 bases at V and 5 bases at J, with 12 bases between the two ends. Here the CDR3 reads CSTPGGETQYF. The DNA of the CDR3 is TGCAGTACCCCCGGCGGCGAGACCCAGTACTTC.

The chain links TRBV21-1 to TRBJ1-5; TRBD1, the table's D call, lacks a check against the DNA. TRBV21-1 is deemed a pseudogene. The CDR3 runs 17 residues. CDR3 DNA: TGTGCCAGCAGCACCAGACAGGGGCCTTATAGCAATCAGCCCCAGCATTTT. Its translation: CASSTRQGPYSNQPQHF.

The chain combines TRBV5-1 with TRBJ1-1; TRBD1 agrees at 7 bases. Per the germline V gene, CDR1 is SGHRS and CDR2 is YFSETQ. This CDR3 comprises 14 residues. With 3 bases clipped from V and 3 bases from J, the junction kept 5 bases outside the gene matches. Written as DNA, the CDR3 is TGCGCCAGCAGCTCCGGGACAGAATACACTGAAGCTTTCTTT. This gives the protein CASSSGTEYTEAFF.

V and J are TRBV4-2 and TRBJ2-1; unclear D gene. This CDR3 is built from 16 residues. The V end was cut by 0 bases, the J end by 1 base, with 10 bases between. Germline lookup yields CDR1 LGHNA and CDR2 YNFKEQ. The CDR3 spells CASSQDPKWSYNEQFF. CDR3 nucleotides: TGTGCCAGCAGCCAAGATCCGAAGTGGTCCTACAATGAGCAGTTCTTC.

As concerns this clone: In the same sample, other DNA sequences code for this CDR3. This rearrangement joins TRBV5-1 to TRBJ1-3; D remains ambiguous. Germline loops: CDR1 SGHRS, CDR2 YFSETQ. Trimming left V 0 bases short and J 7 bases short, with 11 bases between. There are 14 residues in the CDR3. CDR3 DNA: TGCGCCAGCAGCTTGGGACAAACGGGCAACACCATATATTTT. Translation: CASSLGQTGNTIYF.

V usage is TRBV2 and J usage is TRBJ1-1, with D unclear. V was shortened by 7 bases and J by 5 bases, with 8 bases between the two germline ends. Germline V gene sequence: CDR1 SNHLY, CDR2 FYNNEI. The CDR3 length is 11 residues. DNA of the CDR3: TGTGCCAGCATTCGGGTGACTGAAGCTTTCTTT. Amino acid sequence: CASIRVTEAFF.

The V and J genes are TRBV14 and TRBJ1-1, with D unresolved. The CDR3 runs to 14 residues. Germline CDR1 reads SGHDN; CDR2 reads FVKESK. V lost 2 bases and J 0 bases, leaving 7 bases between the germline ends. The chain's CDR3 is CASSQWLMNTEAFF. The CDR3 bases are TGTGCCAGCAGCCAATGGCTGATGAACACTGAAGCTTTCTTT.

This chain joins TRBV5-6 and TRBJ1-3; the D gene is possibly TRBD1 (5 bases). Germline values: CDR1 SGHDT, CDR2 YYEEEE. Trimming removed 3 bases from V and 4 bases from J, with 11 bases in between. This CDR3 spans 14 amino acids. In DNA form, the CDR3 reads TGTGCCAGCAGCTCCAGGGTGAGCGGAAACACCATATATTTT. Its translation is CASSSRVSGNTIYF. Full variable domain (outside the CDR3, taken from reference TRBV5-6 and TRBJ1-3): DAGVTQSPTHLIKTRGQQVTLRCSPKSGHDTVSWYQQALGQGPQFIFQYYEEEERQRGNFPDRFSGHQFPNYSSELNVNALLLGDSALYLCASSSRVSGNTIYFGEGSWLTVV.

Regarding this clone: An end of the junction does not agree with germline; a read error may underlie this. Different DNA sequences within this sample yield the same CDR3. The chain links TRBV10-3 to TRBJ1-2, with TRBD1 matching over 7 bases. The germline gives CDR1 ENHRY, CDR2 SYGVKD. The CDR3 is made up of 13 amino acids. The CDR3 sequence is CAISSGTVYGYTF. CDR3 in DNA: TGTGCCATCAGTTCCGGGACAGTCTATGGTTACACCTTC.

The CDR3: CASSATQGFSGNTIYF. The CDR3 DNA follows: TGTGCCAGCAGCGCGACTCAGGGGTTCTCTGGAAACACCATATATTTT. The chain joins TRBV9 to TRBJ1-3; D possibly corresponds to TRBD1 (6 bases). V lost 3 bases and J lost 0, with 13 bases in between. Germline CDR1 reads SGDLS; CDR2 reads YYNGEE. The CDR3 runs to 16 residues.

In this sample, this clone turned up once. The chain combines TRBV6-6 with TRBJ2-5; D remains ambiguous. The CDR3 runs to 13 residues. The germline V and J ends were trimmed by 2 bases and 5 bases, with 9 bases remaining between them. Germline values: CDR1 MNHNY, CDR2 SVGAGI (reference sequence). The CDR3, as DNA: TGTGCCAGCAGTTACGCCGGGCAGGAGACCCAGTACTTC. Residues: CASSYAGQETQYF.